This T cell receptor (beta chain) emerged from a study of OX40 agonist ivuxolimab in advanced cancers. Assay used: immunoSEQ multiplex PCR; TCRdb lists only in-frame clones, some missing. The sample contains over 90,000 clones, less than 95% of which appear only once. Autoimmune disease history or systemic immunosuppression was exclusionary. The junction had 21 bases not matched to a gene; V was cut back by 3 bases and J by 4 bases. The CDR3 spans 21 residues. Germline CDR1 ENHRY, CDR2 SYGVKD. The receptor was derived from an adult with an advanced solid tumor such as melanoma, head and neck, liver or kidney cancer. The starting material was CD4+ or CD8+ T cells sorted from blood, obtained in a trial of the OX40 agonist ivuxolimab. The chain couples TRBV10-3 to TRBJ2-3; 11 bases are shared with TRBD1. CDR3 loop: CAISDAGRTGGLSSRADTQYF. The CDR3 bases are TGTGCCATCAGTGACGCAGGAAGGACAGGGGGCCTGAGTAGCCGAGCAGATACGCAGTATTTT.